This entry describes one TCR beta chain. This record comes from a study of blood T cell repertoires in COVID-19. From germline, CDR1 is LNHDA and CDR2 SQIVND (reference sequence). V was pared by 8 bases and J by 6 bases, with 7 bases of the junction left unmatched. The CDR3 totals 13 residues. TCRdb's table, derived via immunoSEQ multiplex PCR, lists solely in-frame clones and lacks some. Altogether more than 300,000 clones are present, about nine tenths being singletons, with the ten largest covering roughly 6.6%. Sequenced: peripheral blood. The chain joins TRBV19 to TRBJ1-5; 7 positions agree with TRBD1. The sequence was collected from a woman in her sixties or seventies with COVID-19, enrolled during active disease. DNA for the CDR3: TGTGCCAGTCGCGACAGGGCCGTTCAGCCCCAGCATTTT. This translates into CASRDRAVQPQHF.